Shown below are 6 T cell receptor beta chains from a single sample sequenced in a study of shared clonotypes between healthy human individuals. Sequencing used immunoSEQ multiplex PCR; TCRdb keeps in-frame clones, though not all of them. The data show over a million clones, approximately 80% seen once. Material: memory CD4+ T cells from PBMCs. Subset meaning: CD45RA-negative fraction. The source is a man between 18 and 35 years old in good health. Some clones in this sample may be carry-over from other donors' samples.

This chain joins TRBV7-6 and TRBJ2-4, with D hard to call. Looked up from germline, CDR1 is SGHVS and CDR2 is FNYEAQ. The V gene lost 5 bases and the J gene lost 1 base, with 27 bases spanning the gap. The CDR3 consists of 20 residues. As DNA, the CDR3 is TGTGCCAGCAGCCGCTATCTGAGATCCGGACGGATTGGCGCCAAAAACATTCAGTACTTC. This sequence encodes CASSRYLRSGRIGAKNIQYF.

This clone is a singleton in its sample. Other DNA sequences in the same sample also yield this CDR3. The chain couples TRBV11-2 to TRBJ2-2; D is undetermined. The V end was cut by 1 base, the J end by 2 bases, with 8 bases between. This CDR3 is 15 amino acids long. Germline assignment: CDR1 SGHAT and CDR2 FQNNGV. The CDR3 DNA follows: TGTGCCAGCAGCTTAGGTCCAGGAAACACCGGGGAGCTGTTTTTT. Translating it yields CASSLGPGNTGELFF.

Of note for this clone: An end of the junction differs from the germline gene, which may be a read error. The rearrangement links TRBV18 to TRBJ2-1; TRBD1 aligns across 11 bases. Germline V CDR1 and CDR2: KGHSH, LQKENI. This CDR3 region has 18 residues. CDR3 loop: CASSPPGQGAYSYNEQFF. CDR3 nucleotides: TGTGCCAGCTCCCCACCTGGACAGGGGGCATACTCCTACAATGAGCAGTTCTTC.

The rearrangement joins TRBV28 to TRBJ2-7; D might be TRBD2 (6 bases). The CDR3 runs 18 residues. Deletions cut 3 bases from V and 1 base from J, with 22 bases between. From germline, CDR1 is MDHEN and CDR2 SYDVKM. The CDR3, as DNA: TGTGCCAGCAGTTTGGGCCCCCCCGGCGGGGATCGTTCCTACGAGCAGTACTTC. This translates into CASSLGPPGGDRSYEQYF.

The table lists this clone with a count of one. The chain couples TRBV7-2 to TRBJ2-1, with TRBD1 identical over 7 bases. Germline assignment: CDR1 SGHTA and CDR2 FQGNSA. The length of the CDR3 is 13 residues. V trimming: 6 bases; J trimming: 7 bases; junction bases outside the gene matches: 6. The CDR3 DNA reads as TGTGCCAGCAGTAATAGGGGGCGTAATGAGCAGTTCTTC. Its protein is CASSNRGRNEQFF.

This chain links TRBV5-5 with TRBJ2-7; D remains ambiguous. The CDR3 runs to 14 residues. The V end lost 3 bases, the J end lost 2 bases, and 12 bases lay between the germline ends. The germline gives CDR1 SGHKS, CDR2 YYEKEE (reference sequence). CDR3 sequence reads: CASSSFGSTYEQYF. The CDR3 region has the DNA TGTGCCAGCAGCTCCTTCGGGTCCACCTACGAGCAGTACTTC.